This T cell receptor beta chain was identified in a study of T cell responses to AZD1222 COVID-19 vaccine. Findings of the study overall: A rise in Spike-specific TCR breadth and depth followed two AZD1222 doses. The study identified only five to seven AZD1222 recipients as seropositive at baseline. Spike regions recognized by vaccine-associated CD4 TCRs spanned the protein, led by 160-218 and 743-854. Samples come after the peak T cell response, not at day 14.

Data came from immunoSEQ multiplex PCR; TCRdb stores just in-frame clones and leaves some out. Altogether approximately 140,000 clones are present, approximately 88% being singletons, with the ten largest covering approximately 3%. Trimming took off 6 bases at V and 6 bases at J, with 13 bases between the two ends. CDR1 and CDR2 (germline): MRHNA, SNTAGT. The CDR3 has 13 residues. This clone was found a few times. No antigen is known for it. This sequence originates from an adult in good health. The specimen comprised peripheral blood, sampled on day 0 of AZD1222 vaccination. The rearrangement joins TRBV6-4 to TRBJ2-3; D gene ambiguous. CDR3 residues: CASSSQVWDTQYF. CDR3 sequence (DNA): TGTGCCAGCAGCAGCCAAGTGTGGGATACGCAGTATTTT.